The 15 T cell receptor beta chains reported below all come from one sample, sequenced in a study of T-cell memory formation after mild COVID-19. TCRdb processed the 5' RACE reads anew with MiXCR; each CDR3 protein has one entry. The sample contains roughly 120,000 distinct CDR3 sequences, about 15% of which appear only once. The sequenced sample was PBMCs or a T cell subset sorted from them (not recorded which). All receptors come from an adult woman who had mild COVID-19 (a few samples of this study predate the infection). Cell type and time point are not known.

In this sample, this clonotype turned up many times. The V gene is TRBV6-5, the J gene TRBJ2-2; maybe TRBD1 (6 bases). The CDR3 covers 15 residues. Trimming took off 6 bases at V and 2 bases at J, with 13 bases between the two ends. The germline V gene has CDR1 MNHEY and CDR2 SVGAGI. The CDR3 DNA reads as TGTGCCAGCAGGCCACCGGGACAAAACACCGGGGAGCTGTTTTTT. As protein: CASRPPGQNTGELFF.

The chain carries TRBV7-9 and TRBJ2-5; TRBD1 agrees at 7 bases. This CDR3 is built from 16 residues. Trimming at V came to 4 bases and at J to 5 bases, leaving 13 bases not matched to a gene. Germline V gene lookup returns CDR1 SEHNR and CDR2 FQNEAQ (reference sequence). The CDR3 region is CASSSAPRTGSETQYF. The CDR3, as DNA: TGTGCCAGCAGCTCCGCCCCAAGGACAGGCAGCGAGACCCAGTACTTC.

The V and J genes are TRBV20-1 and TRBJ1-2; D ambiguous. This CDR3 is 9 amino acids long. CDR1 and CDR2 from the germline V gene are DFQATT and SNEGSKA (reference sequence). The V and J ends lost 4 bases and 8 bases respectively, with 5 bases between them. The CDR3 is CSATGGYTF. As DNA, the CDR3 is TGCAGTGCTACCGGAGGCTACACCTTC.

The chain couples TRBV20-1 to TRBJ1-3; D uncertain. V lost 1 base to trimming and J lost 0 bases, with 16 bases between them. In germline, CDR1 is DFQATT, CDR2 SNEGSKA (reference sequence). The CDR3 is made up of 17 amino acids. CDR3 nucleotides: TGCAGTGCTAGAGGGCAGGCAGGCATGAGCTCTGGAAACACCATATATTTT. Its protein product is CSARGQAGMSSGNTIYF.

The rearrangement links TRBV7-9 to TRBJ2-3, with TRBD2 identical over 7 bases. The J segment lost 0 bases and the V segment lost 6 bases, leaving 6 bases of the junction unmatched. Per germline, CDR1 SEHNR and CDR2 FQNEAQ (reference sequence). The CDR3 is made up of 15 amino acids. CDR3 sequence: CASRGERGSTDTQYF. The CDR3, as DNA: TGTGCCAGCAGGGGAGAGCGGGGAAGCACAGATACGCAGTATTTT.

This clonotype was detected only a few times. J is TRBJ2-3 and V is TRBV7-9; D may be TRBD1 (6 bases). The CDR3 sequence is 14 residues long. The V gene's germline CDR1 is SEHNR and CDR2 FQNEAQ (reference sequence). Trimming shortened V by 5 bases and J by 2 bases, and 11 bases separated the two germline ends. The CDR3: CASSGQSYTDTQYF. CDR3 in DNA: TGTGCCAGCAGCGGACAGTCTTACACAGATACGCAGTATTTT.

This clonotype was observed many times. This chain connects TRBV7-9 to TRBJ2-7; 9 nucleotides agree with TRBD1. Germline CDR1 reads SEHNR; CDR2 reads FQNEAQ (reference sequence). The trim removed 2 bases at V and 5 bases at J, leaving 7 bases unmatched. The CDR3 has 15 residues. The CDR3 loop reads CASSLTGTGINEQYF. In DNA, the CDR3 is TGTGCCAGCAGCTTAACCGGGACAGGGATCAACGAGCAGTACTTC.

This chain uses TRBV12-3 or TRBV12-4 with TRBJ2-7; no clear D gene. This CDR3 has 13 amino acids. Between the trimmed V and J ends, which lost 6 bases and 3 bases, there was a span of 12 bases. The CDR3 DNA follows: TGTGCCAGCAGCCCGGACGGATTCTACGAGCAGTACTTC. This translates into CASSPDGFYEQYF.

For this clonotype: With a much larger clone just one base away, this may be a read error. The V call is TRBV6-6, the J call TRBJ1-3; D is unclear. Germline values: CDR1 MNHNY, CDR2 SVGAGI (reference sequence). CDR3 length: 16 amino acids. The CDR3 DNA reads TGTGCCAGCAGTCGGCAGGATACGATAGGTGGAACCACCATATATTTT. It encodes CASSRQDTIGGTTIYF.

This clonotype was counted between two and nine times. This sequence joins TRBV2 and TRBJ2-5; D might be TRBD1 (6 bases). Germline V gene data show CDR1 as SNHLY and CDR2 as FYNNEI. This CDR3 comprises 14 residues. Trimming cost V 1 base and J 3 bases, with 9 bases left between them. The CDR3 region is CASSEVAGEETQYF. The CDR3 DNA follows: TGTGCCAGCAGTGAAGTTGCAGGGGAAGAGACCCAGTACTTC. The full variable domain, its missing parts supplied by reference TRBV2 and TRBJ2-5, is EPEVTQTPSHQVTQMGQEVILRCVPISNHLYFYWYRQILGQKVEFLVSFYNNEISEKSEIFDDQFSVERPDGSNFTLKIRSTKLEDSAMYFCASSEVAGEETQYFGPGTRLLVL.

This chain uses TRBV4-2 with TRBJ1-6; 7 nucleotides agree with TRBD1. CDR1 is LGHNA, CDR2 YNFKEQ, per germline. The CDR3 has 15 residues. Unmatched junction bases numbered 4, after V lost 3 bases and J lost 5 bases. The CDR3 DNA follows: TGTGCCAGCAGCCAGCGGGACAGAGATAATTCACCCCTCCACTTT. Residues: CASSQRDRDNSPLHF.

Only a few counts were recorded for this clonotype. This chain uses TRBV18 with TRBJ1-5; D possibly corresponds to TRBD1 (6 bases). The V gene lost 0 bases and the J gene lost 4 bases, with 10 bases spanning the gap. From germline, CDR1 is KGHSH and CDR2 LQKENI. The CDR3 runs 15 residues. As DNA, the CDR3 is TGTGCCAGCTCACCACCGGGGGGCAGGAATCAGCCCCAGCATTTT. Its protein is CASSPPGGRNQPQHF.

V usage is TRBV9 and J usage is TRBJ2-3; D unclear. Germline CDR1 and CDR2: SGDLS and YYNGEE. V shed 3 bases and J shed 6 bases, with 11 bases lying between them. CDR3 length: 13 residues. The chain's CDR3 is CASSDYETDTQYF. CDR3 DNA: TGTGCCAGCAGCGACTACGAAACGGATACGCAGTATTTT.

The chain has TRBV6-1 and TRBJ2-7, with 8 nucleotides matching TRBD1. CDR1 is MNHNS and CDR2 is SASEGT in the germline V gene. The junction had 6 bases not matched to a gene; V was cut back by 4 bases and J by 4 bases. The CDR3 sequence is 14 residues long. The DNA of the CDR3 is TGTGCCAGCAGTGGTCGGGACAGGCTTTACGAGCAGTACTTC. Amino acid sequence: CASSGRDRLYEQYF.

The chain carries TRBV12-3 or TRBV12-4 and TRBJ2-7, with D unclear. This CDR3 spans 11 amino acids. V was shortened by 3 bases and J by 9 bases, with 9 bases between the two germline ends. CDR3 loop: CASSLFGRQYF. CDR3 nucleotide sequence: TGTGCCAGCAGTTTGTTCGGGCGGCAGTACTTC.